The present entry profiles one T cell receptor (beta chain) with its context. Germline CDR1 reads GTSNPN; CDR2 reads SVGIG (reference sequence). CDR3 size: 12 residues. Trimming took 5 bases from V and 8 from J, leaving 13 bases between them. The sample comes from a study of blood T cell repertoires in COVID-19. Using immunoSEQ multiplex PCR, the repertoire was profiled, and TCRdb retains in-frame clones only, with some absent. This table holds tens of thousands of clones, 84% found once. The J gene is TRBJ2-1, the V gene TRBV30; D is uncertain. The TCR originated in a man aged 60 to 75 with acute or convalescent COVID-19. The sequencing sample was made of peripheral blood. CDR3 in DNA: TGTGCCTGGGTCCGAGTACTGGATGAGCAGTTCTTC. Translated, it gives CAWVRVLDEQFF.